This T cell receptor (beta chain) was retrieved from a study of blood T cells in healthy people across ages. Combining a sample-barcoded 5' primer with a J-beta primer mix, a second PCR ran for about 6 to 12 cycles. TCRdb called the 5' RACE reads again in MiXCR, with one record for every CDR3 protein. The sample holds 1.5 million to 2 million distinct CDR3 sequences, around 50% seen once. This clonotype appeared many times. Sequencing was carried out using blood. This clonotype was obtained from a woman aged 40 to 50 in good health.

CDR3 DNA sequence: TGTGCCAGCAGCGGACTAGCGGGGAAGGGGGAGCAGTACTTC. This encodes CASSGLAGKGEQYF. The rearrangement links TRBV7-2 to TRBJ2-7; TRBD2 matches at 12 bases. This CDR3 has 14 amino acids. The V segment lost 5 bases and the J segment 7 bases; nucleotides outside the gene matches: 6. CDR1 and CDR2 from the germline V gene are SGHTA and FQGNSA.